Following are 6 T cell receptor beta chains from one sample sequenced in a study of identical twins. Using its own MiXCR run on the 5' RACE reads, TCRdb lists one record per CDR3 protein. The sample contains around 530,000 distinct CDR3 sequences, 13% to 15% of which appear only once. These data also formed part of another study, on yellow fever vaccine responses in identical twins.

Sequencing used CD4+ T cells sorted from blood. These receptors all come from a woman aged 18-29 years in good health.

This clonotype was recorded at least ten times. J is TRBJ1-1 and V is TRBV12-3 or TRBV12-4; D perhaps matches TRBD1 (5 bases). The V and J ends lost 6 bases and 1 base respectively, with 9 bases between them. This CDR3 is built from 13 residues. CDR3 DNA sequence: TGTGCCAGCAGCGACGGGGCGAACACTGAAGCTTTCTTT. Translating gives CASSDGANTEAFF.

This clonotype was counted a few times. In nucleotides, the CDR3 is TGTGCCAGCAGTTCTCCGTTGCGGGACAGGGCCCTTCAAGCTTTCTTT. The encoded protein is CASSSPLRDRALQAFF. The genes are TRBV27 and TRBJ1-1; 9 nucleotides line up with TRBD1. V trimming: 4 bases; J trimming: 9 bases; junction bases outside the gene matches: 15. This CDR3 spans 16 amino acids. Germline V lookup: CDR1 MNHEY, CDR2 SMNVEV (reference sequence).

This clonotype occurred many times. The CDR3, as DNA: TGTGCCATCAGTGACCTCTACGAGCAGTACTTC. Translation: CAISDLYEQYF. This chain connects TRBV10-3 to TRBJ2-7; D call uncertain. The germline V and J ends were trimmed by 3 bases and 3 bases, with 3 bases remaining between them. The CDR3 sequence is 11 residues long. The germline CDR1 and CDR2 sequences are ENHRY and SYGVKD.

In this sample, this clonotype turned up once. The chain carries TRBV20-1 and TRBJ2-5, with TRBD2 matching 9 bases. The CDR3 has 17 residues. The V gene end was trimmed by 6 bases and the J gene end by 5 bases; junction bases not matched to a gene: 19. Per germline, CDR1 DFQATT and CDR2 SNEGSKA (reference sequence). Here the CDR3 DNA reads TGCAGTGCGACCGGGACTGGCGGGAGGGACGGTAGGGAGACCCAGTACTTC. As protein: CSATGTGGRDGRETQYF.

This clonotype appeared a few times. The V gene is TRBV10-3, the J gene TRBJ2-3; 10 bases fit TRBD1. Germline lookup yields CDR1 ENHRY and CDR2 SYGVKD. The CDR3 is 19 residues long. Trimming removed 3 bases from V and 2 bases from J; junction bases left unmatched: 14. The CDR3 sequence: CAISDRTMTGGRSTDTQYF. CDR3 in DNA: TGTGCCATCAGTGACCGGACCATGACAGGGGGCCGCTCCACAGATACGCAGTATTTT.

This clonotype has only a few counts. The chain uses TRBV20-1 and TRBJ1-3; D remains ambiguous. CDR3 size: 12 residues. Trimming stripped 4 bases from V and 4 bases from J, with 8 bases between. The germline V gene has CDR1 DFQATT and CDR2 SNEGSKA (reference sequence). Here the CDR3 reads CSAIGGGNTIYF. CDR3 DNA: TGCAGTGCTATTGGTGGCGGAAACACCATATATTTT.